Sequencing of this TCR beta chain was carried out in a study of blood T cell repertoires in COVID-19. The overall study: The United States, Italy and Spain provided the acute and convalescent COVID-19 samples. PBMCs, B-cell-depleted T cells, or T cells provided the cDNA or gDNA that made up the material.

Authors' methods: Scientists estimated how many nucleated cells there were by amplifying reference gene primers. Produced via immunoSEQ multiplex PCR; TCRdb's table is partial and in-frame only. The V and J calls and clone size come from that table; D and trimming were worked out from the DNA. Of some 97,000 clones in the sample, 75% to 95% were seen once. V lost 3 bases, J lost 1 base, and 18 bases lay in between. Germline CDR1 and CDR2: SEHNR and FQNEAQ (reference sequence). This CDR3 spans 17 amino acids. In this sample, this clone turned up a few times. This chain connects TRBV7-9 to TRBJ1-1; D is perhaps TRBD1 (5 bases). This clonotype was sampled from a man in his fifties or sixties with acute or convalescent COVID-19. Source material: peripheral blood. The CDR3 DNA is TGTGCCAGCAGCTTGCCCCCGGGGGACGGTTGGAACACTGAAGCTTTCTTT. Amino acid sequence: CASSLPPGDGWNTEAFF.